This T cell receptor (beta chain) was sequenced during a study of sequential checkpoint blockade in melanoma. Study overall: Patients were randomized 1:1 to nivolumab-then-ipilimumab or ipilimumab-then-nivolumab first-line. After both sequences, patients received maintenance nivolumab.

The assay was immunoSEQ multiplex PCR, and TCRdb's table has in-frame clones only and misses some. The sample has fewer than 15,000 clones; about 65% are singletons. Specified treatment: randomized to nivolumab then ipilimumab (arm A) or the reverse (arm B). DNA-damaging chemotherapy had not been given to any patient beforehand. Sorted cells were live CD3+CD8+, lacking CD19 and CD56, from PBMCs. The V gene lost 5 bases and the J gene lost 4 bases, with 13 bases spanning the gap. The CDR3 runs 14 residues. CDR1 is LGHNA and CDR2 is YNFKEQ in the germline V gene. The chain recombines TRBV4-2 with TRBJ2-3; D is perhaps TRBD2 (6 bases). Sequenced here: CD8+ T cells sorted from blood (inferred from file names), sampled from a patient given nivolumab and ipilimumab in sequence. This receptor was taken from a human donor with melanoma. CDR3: CASSAGLRADTQYF. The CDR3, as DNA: TGTGCCAGCAGCGCGGGACTGAGAGCAGATACGCAGTATTTT.